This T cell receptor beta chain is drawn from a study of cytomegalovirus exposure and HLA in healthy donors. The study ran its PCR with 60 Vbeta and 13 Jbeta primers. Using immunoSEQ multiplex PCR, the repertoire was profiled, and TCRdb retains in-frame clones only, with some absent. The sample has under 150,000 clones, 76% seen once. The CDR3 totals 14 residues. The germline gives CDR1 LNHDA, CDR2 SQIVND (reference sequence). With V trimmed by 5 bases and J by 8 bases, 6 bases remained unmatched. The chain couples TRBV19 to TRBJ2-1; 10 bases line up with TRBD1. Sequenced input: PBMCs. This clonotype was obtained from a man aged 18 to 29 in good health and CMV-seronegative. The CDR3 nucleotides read TGTGCCAGTAGTCGACGACAGGGGGCCGATGAGCAGTTCTTC. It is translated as CASSRRQGADEQFF.